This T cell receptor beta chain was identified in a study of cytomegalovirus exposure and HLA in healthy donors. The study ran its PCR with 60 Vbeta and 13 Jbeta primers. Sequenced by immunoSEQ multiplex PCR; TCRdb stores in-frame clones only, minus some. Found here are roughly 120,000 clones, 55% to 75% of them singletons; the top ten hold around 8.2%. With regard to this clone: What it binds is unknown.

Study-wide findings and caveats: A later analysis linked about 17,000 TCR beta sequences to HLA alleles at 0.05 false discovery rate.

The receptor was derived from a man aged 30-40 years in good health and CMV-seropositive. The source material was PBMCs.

The chain's CDR3 is CASSSRGEGETQYF. The DNA of the CDR3 is TGTGCCAGCAGCTCCAGGGGAGAGGGAGAGACCCAGTACTTC. The V and J genes are TRBV11-3 and TRBJ2-5, with TRBD1 as a possible D gene (6 bases). Germline-derived CDR1 and CDR2 are SGHNT and YENEEA. CDR3 size: 14 residues. Trimming cost V 4 bases and J 4 bases, with 13 bases left between them.